Listed here are 13 T cell receptor beta chains from one sample, sequenced in a study of cytomegalovirus exposure and HLA in healthy donors (dated by TCRdb to about 2017). The library was made by the immunoSEQ multiplex PCR assay. A mixture of 60 forward primers for TCR Vbeta segments and 13 reverse primers for TCR Jbeta segments was used in the multiplex PCR. Entries here come from immuneACCESS through TCRdb and include only in-frame sequences with V and J called. Some clones fail to appear in such tables; in the studies checked, an unresolved V gene covers under half of the shortfall, and the cause of the remainder is unknown. Across this sample there are 120,000 to 150,000 clones, with 9.4% seen only once. Approximately 2% of the sample goes to the ten largest clones. Source material: PBMCs. These receptors all come from a male donor in good health and CMV-seronegative.

This chain uses TRBV11-2 with TRBJ2-1; a weak D match, TRBD2 (7 bases). The germline V and J ends were trimmed by 5 bases and 4 bases, with 21 bases remaining between them. The germline V gene has CDR1 SGHAT and CDR2 FQNNGV. There are 17 residues in the CDR3. The CDR3 reads CASSPRRGGSRYNEQFF. DNA for the CDR3: TGTGCCAGCAGCCCAAGGAGGGGGGGTAGTAGATACAATGAGCAGTTCTTC. The complete variable domain, with remaining parts taken from reference TRBV11-2 and TRBJ2-1, reads EAGVAQSPRYKIIEKRQSVAFWCNPISGHATLYWYQQILGQGPKLLIQFQNNGVVDDSQLPKDRFSAERLKGVDSTLKIQPAKLEDSAVYLCASSPRRGGSRYNEQFFGPGTRLTVL.

The table lists this clone with a few counts. The chain links TRBV4-2 to TRBJ1-1; a weak D match, TRBD1 (5 bases). CDR3 length: 14 amino acids. Germline V CDR1 and CDR2: LGHNA, YNFKEQ. V lost 4 bases and J lost 8, with 17 bases in between. For the CDR3, the DNA is TGTGCCAGCAGCCTCCGGAGGGGAGGTGACGAAGCTTTCTTT. It codes for CASSLRRGGDEAFF.

This clone has just a few counts. This chain links TRBV4-3 with TRBJ2-7; D remains unclear. V was cut by 3 bases and J by 7 bases, with 19 bases left in between. Germline CDR1 reads LGHNA; CDR2 reads YSLEER. The CDR3 totals 15 residues. The CDR3 sequence: CASSHDRNVLGEQYF. For the CDR3, the DNA is TGCGCCAGCAGCCACGACCGCAACGTCCTAGGTGAGCAGTACTTC.

As concerns this clone: This specimen includes other DNA sequences encoding the same CDR3. CDR3 bases: TGTGCCAGCAGCGTAGACAGCTATGGCTACACCTTC. Protein sequence: CASSVDSYGYTF. The V and J genes are TRBV9 and TRBJ1-2; D unresolved. The CDR3 covers 12 residues. Trimming took 0 bases from V and 4 from J, leaving 4 bases between them. Germline V lookup: CDR1 SGDLS, CDR2 YYNGEE.

This clone has more than one count but fewer than ten. The chain employs TRBV7-9 and TRBJ2-3, with 8 nucleotides matching TRBD2. The germline V gene encodes CDR1 SEHNR and CDR2 FQNEAQ (reference sequence). The V segment lost 3 bases and the J segment 4 bases; nucleotides outside the gene matches: 6. The CDR3 runs 15 residues. CDR3 loop: CASSFSGKLPDTQYF. DNA of the CDR3: TGTGCCAGCAGCTTTAGCGGGAAGCTCCCAGATACGCAGTATTTT.

The chain has TRBV7-3 and TRBJ2-7; 12 positions agree with TRBD2. CDR3 size: 17 residues. Losses at the gene ends were 0 bases for V and 6 bases for J; bases not matched to a gene: 9. The germline gives CDR1 SGHTA, CDR2 FQGTGA. CDR3 protein: CASSLTSASGRAGEQYF. The CDR3 DNA sequence: TGTGCCAGCAGCTTAACGTCGGCTAGCGGGAGGGCCGGCGAGCAGTACTTC.

The gene calls are TRBV7-9 and TRBJ1-5; D gene unclear. This CDR3 spans 14 amino acids. Deletions cut 1 base from V and 7 bases from J, with 11 bases between. Germline-derived CDR1 and CDR2 are SEHNR and FQNEAQ (reference sequence). The CDR3 sequence: CASSLGGGGQPQHF. CDR3 nucleotides: TGTGCCAGCAGCTTAGGGGGAGGCGGCCAGCCCCAGCATTTT.

In its sample, this clone was seen a few times. This chain connects TRBV18 to TRBJ1-1; D is uncertain. The CDR3 sequence is 14 residues long. Germline V gene sequence: CDR1 KGHSH, CDR2 LQKENI. Trimming left V 9 bases short and J 1 base short, with 15 bases between. The CDR3 sequence: CASEAGSRNTEAFF. The CDR3 DNA follows: TGTGCCAGTGAGGCGGGCAGCCGGAACACTGAAGCTTTCTTT.

There are a few counts of this clone. The rearrangement links TRBV6-6 to TRBJ1-1, with unresolved D. CDR1 and CDR2 from the germline V gene are MNHNY and SVGAGI (reference sequence). This CDR3 spans 12 amino acids. The V end was cut by 10 bases, the J end by 4 bases, with 13 bases between. The CDR3 DNA sequence: TGTGCCACGGACTACGGCCCCACTGAAGCTTTCTTT. Residues: CATDYGPTEAFF.

This clone was counted a few times. The chain is built from TRBV4-1 and TRBJ1-3, with a weak D call TRBD1 (6 bases). Deletions cut 2 bases from V and 0 bases from J, with 11 bases between. CDR3 length equals 16 residues. CDR1 and CDR2 from the germline V gene are MGHRA and YSYEKL. The DNA for the CDR3 is TGCGCCAGCAGCCAACCGACAGGTCCCTCTGGAAACACCATATATTTT. This sequence encodes CASSQPTGPSGNTIYF.

This clone came up a few times. The chain joins TRBV7-3 to TRBJ2-6, with a tentative D call TRBD1 (6 bases). Germline loops: CDR1 SGHTA, CDR2 FQGTGA. Trimming cost V 3 bases and J 2 bases, with 8 bases left between them. The length of the CDR3 is 15 residues. This chain's CDR3 is CASSFTGTGANVLTF. In DNA form, the CDR3 reads TGTGCCAGCAGCTTCACAGGGACTGGGGCCAACGTCCTGACTTTC.

The J gene is TRBJ2-3, the V gene TRBV5-1; 11 nucleotides agree with TRBD2. The CDR3 spans 15 residues. The J segment lost 4 bases and the V segment lost 3 bases, leaving 4 bases of the junction unmatched. Germline CDR1 and CDR2: SGHRS and YFSETQ. CDR3 protein: CASSSGLAGADTQYF. CDR3 sequence (DNA): TGCGCCAGCAGCTCTGGACTAGCGGGCGCAGATACGCAGTATTTT.

This clone was counted between two and nine times. V gene TRBV4-3 combines with J gene TRBJ2-3, with a tentative D call TRBD1 (6 bases). Per the germline V gene, CDR1 is LGHNA and CDR2 is YSLEER. The V end was cut by 1 base, the J end by 4 bases, with 15 bases between. The CDR3 is 16 amino acids. The CDR3 sequence: CASSQVKSGAADTQYF. As DNA, the CDR3 is TGCGCCAGCAGCCAAGTGAAGTCAGGGGCGGCAGATACGCAGTATTTT.